This TCR beta chain was identified in a study of early T cells in non-severe SARS-CoV-2 infection. Individual cDNA molecules received unique molecular identifiers during library preparation. TCRdb fed the 5' RACE reads into MiXCR, producing one record per CDR3 protein. Altogether about 81,000 distinct CDR3 sequences are present, around 14% being singletons, with the ten largest covering approximately 10%. This CDR3 is 15 amino acids long. With V trimmed by 6 bases and J by 8 bases, 12 bases remained unmatched. Per the germline V gene, CDR1 is SGHAT and CDR2 is FQNNGV. This clonotype was observed a handful of times.

V usage is TRBV11-2 and J usage is TRBJ2-1; 8 nucleotides line up with TRBD2. Sequences were obtained from whole blood. The source is an adult who was a healthcare worker with PCR-confirmed SARS-CoV-2 infection or an uninfected control (not recorded which). CDR3 in amino acids: CASRDVGLVFDEQFF. The CDR3 nucleotides read TGTGCCAGCAGGGACGTGGGACTAGTTTTCGATGAGCAGTTCTTC.